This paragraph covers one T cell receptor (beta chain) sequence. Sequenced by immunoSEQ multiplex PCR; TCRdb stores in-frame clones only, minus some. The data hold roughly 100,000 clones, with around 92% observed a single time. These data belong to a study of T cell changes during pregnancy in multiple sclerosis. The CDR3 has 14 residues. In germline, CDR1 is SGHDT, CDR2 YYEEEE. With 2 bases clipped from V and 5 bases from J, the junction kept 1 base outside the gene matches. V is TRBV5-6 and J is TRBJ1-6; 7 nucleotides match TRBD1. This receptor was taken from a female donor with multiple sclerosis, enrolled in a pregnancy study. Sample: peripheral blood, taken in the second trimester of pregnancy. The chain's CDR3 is CASSFGTDNSPLHF. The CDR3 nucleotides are TGTGCCAGCAGCTTCGGGACAGATAATTCACCCCTCCACTTT.